Listed below are T cell receptor beta chains from one sample, sequenced in a study of CD8+ T cells in alopecia areata. Using immunoSEQ multiplex PCR, the repertoire was profiled, and TCRdb retains in-frame clones only, with some absent. The table has fewer than 250,000 clones, about 60% seen once. Sequenced here: CD4+ T cells sorted from blood, sampled at week 0. The receptor source for this set is a human donor with alopecia areata. CDR3s include the opening cysteine and the closing phenylalanine or tryptophan. D genes are given only for firm matches. Where a row states a size, it is once, few, many or the class of an expanded clone; other rows omit it.

J | size | D | V | CDR3 | DNA
TRBJ1-2 | NA | TRBD1 | TRBV5-1 | CASSRQTGSYGYTF | TGCGCCAGCAGCCGTCAGACAGGGAGTTATGGCTACACCTTC
TRBJ2-5 | NA | NA | TRBV6-1 | CASNERLGETQYF | TGTGCCAGCAACGAGCGGTTGGGAGAGACCCAGTACTTC
TRBJ2-7 | NA | NA | TRBV13 | CASSTTAITFYEQYF | TGTGCCAGCAGCACGACAGCGATCACTTTTTACGAGCAGTACTTC
TRBJ1-2 | once | NA | TRBV13 | CASSPRQGTIYGYTF | TGTGCCAGCAGCCCTCGCCAGGGGACTATTTATGGCTACACCTTC
TRBJ2-1 | NA | NA | TRBV29-1 | CSVERGASYNEQFF | TGCAGCGTTGAACGGGGGGCGAGCTACAATGAGCAGTTCTTC
TRBJ2-7 | NA | TRBD2 | TRBV7-6 | CASTLSGGTYEQYF | TGTGCCAGCACCCTATCGGGGGGGACCTACGAGCAGTACTTC
TRBJ1-5 | NA | NA | TRBV4-2 | CASSQVHRQANQPQHF | TGTGCCAGCAGCCAAGTTCATAGACAGGCCAATCAGCCCCAGCATTTT
TRBJ2-1 | few | TRBD2 | TRBV7-2 | CASSRPGGEQFF | TGTGCCAGCAGCCGCCCGGGGGGGGAGCAGTTCTTC
TRBJ2-7 | NA | NA | TRBV23-1 | CASSRYLTLRRAYEQYF | TGCGCCAGCAGTCGATATTTGACCCTGCGGCGGGCCTACGAGCAGTACTTC
TRBJ2-7 | NA | NA | TRBV7-8 | CASSKSRDSEQYF | TGTGCCAGCAGCAAATCCCGGGACTCCGAGCAGTACTTC
TRBJ2-5 | few | TRBD1 | TRBV7-9 | CASSLVRGQGEETQYF | TGTGCCAGCAGCTTAGTACGGGGACAGGGTGAAGAGACCCAGTACTTC
TRBJ2-5 | NA | NA | TRBV25-1 | CASSGMTVQETQYF | TGTGCCAGCAGTGGCATGACAGTCCAAGAGACCCAGTACTTC
TRBJ2-2 | NA | NA | TRBV5-1 | CASSLISGPTGELFF | TGCGCCAGCAGCTTGATATCAGGGCCCACCGGGGAGCTGTTTTTT
TRBJ2-1 | NA | TRBD1 | TRBV11-2 | CASSATGGMDEQFF | TGTGCCAGCAGTGCTACAGGGGGAATGGATGAGCAGTTCTTC
TRBJ2-6 | few | TRBD2 | TRBV6-5 | CASTRGVSGANVLTF | TGTGCCAGCACCCGGGGGGTCTCTGGGGCCAACGTCCTGACTTTC
TRBJ1-6 | NA | TRBD1 | TRBV7-3 | CASSADRGRGSPLHF | TGTGCCAGCAGCGCGGACAGGGGAAGAGGCTCACCCCTCCACTTT
TRBJ2-1 | NA | NA | TRBV7-8 | CASSLDERPNEQFF | TGTGCCAGCAGCTTAGACGAAAGGCCCAATGAGCAGTTCTTC
TRBJ1-2 | NA | TRBD1 | TRBV5-6 | CASSWDRGRSDYGYTF | TGTGCCAGCAGCTGGGACAGGGGGCGATCTGACTATGGCTACACCTTC
TRBJ2-1 | NA | TRBD2 | TRBV30 | CAWSLFSGIGGRQFF | TGTGCCTGGAGTCTCTTTAGCGGGATAGGCGGGAGGCAGTTCTTC
TRBJ2-7 | NA | NA | TRBV27 | CASSSSASYEQYF | TGTGCCAGCAGTTCAAGCGCCTCCTACGAGCAGTACTTC
TRBJ2-2 | NA | NA | TRBV11-2 | CASSLVKGNTGELFF | TGTGCCAGCAGCTTAGTCAAGGGAAACACCGGGGAGCTGTTTTTT
TRBJ1-1 | NA | NA | TRBV5-6 | CASSLAGGFKDTEAFF | TGTGCCAGCAGCTTGGCCGGTGGGTTCAAGGACACTGAAGCTTTCTTT
TRBJ2-7 | NA | TRBD2 | TRBV2 | CASGSGRDPYEQYF | TGTGCCAGCGGTAGCGGGAGGGACCCCTACGAGCAGTACTTC
TRBJ1-5 | NA | TRBD1 | TRBV7-9 | CASSYGQASNQPQHF | TGTGCCAGCAGCTATGGACAGGCCAGCAATCAGCCCCAGCATTTT
TRBJ1-5 | few | NA | TRBV30 | CAWSGRTGSLHF | TGTGCCTGGAGTGGACGGACCGGATCCCTGCATTTT
TRBJ2-3 | NA | TRBD2 | TRBV4-1 | CASSPRGTSEDTQYF | TGCGCCAGCAGCCCTCGAGGGACTAGCGAAGATACGCAGTATTTT
TRBJ2-7 | NA | NA | TRBV25-1 | CASSESGRPLGEQYF | TGTGCCAGCAGTGAATCTGGCCGACCGCTGGGCGAGCAGTACTTC
TRBJ2-1 | few | NA | TRBV30 | CAWDDQSSYNEQFF | TGTGCCTGGGACGACCAGAGCTCCTACAATGAGCAGTTCTTC
TRBJ1-4 | NA | NA | TRBV15 | CATSREEAANEKLFF | TGTGCCACCAGCAGAGAGGAGGCAGCTAATGAAAAACTGTTTTTT
TRBJ2-5 | NA | NA | TRBV10-3 | CAISESGVGQETQYF | TGTGCCATCAGTGAGTCCGGGGTAGGGCAAGAGACCCAGTACTTC
TRBJ2-1 | few | NA | TRBV7-9 | CASSLGIISSNEQFF | TGTGCCAGCAGCTTGGGGATAATCTCTAGCAATGAGCAGTTCTTC
TRBJ2-7 | NA | NA | TRBV5-4 | CASSLDTLDEQYF | TGTGCCAGCAGCTTGGACACCCTCGACGAGCAGTACTTC
TRBJ1-6 | NA | NA | TRBV6-5 | CASRRTLSPLHF | TGTGCCAGCAGGCGGACCTTATCACCCCTCCACTTT
TRBJ1-1 | NA | NA | TRBV5-1 | CASSLVDENTEAFF | TGCGCCAGCAGCTTGGTGGACGAGAACACTGAAGCTTTCTTT
TRBJ2-5 | few | TRBD2 | TRBV5-5 | CASSFLLTSAQETQYF | TGTGCCAGCAGCTTTCTATTGACTAGCGCACAAGAGACCCAGTACTTC
TRBJ1-4 | few | NA | TRBV6-1 | CASSEAGTYNEKLFF | TGTGCCAGCAGTGAAGCGGGAACCTATAATGAAAAACTGTTTTTT
TRBJ2-1 | NA | NA | TRBV14 | CASSQKQRNRYNEQFF | TGTGCCAGCAGCCAAAAACAGCGAAACCGTTACAATGAGCAGTTCTTC
TRBJ1-3 | NA | NA | TRBV15 | CATSSGLSGNTIYF | TGTGCCACCAGCTCAGGTCTCTCTGGAAACACCATATATTTT